This TCR beta chain is from a study of T cells in Graves' hyperthyroidism and ophthalmopathy. On the study more broadly: The initial diagnosis was the point when peripheral blood was collected, ahead of any treatment. Study-level findings and limits: Onset of ophthalmopathy came a median around 6.5 months after the model predicted it.

Comments on this clonotype: Antigen unknown.

For Graves' hyperthyroidism to be stable, ophthalmopathy could not progress within 18 months. Germline CDR1 and CDR2: SNHLY and FYNNEI. The CDR3 covers 14 residues. Trimming removed 5 bases from V and 5 bases from J, with 13 bases in between. RNA transcripts gave rise to amplified TCR beta CDR3 regions. A first-round RT-PCR of the TCR CDR3 used the HTBI primer set. TCRdb analysed the multiplex PCR reads with MiXCR anew, one entry per CDR3 protein. Among about 340,000 distinct CDR3 sequences, 21% were seen once, and the ten largest hold 50%. The sequencing input was blood. This sequence joins TRBV2 and TRBJ1-5; perhaps TRBD1 as D (6 bases). This clonotype was sampled from a woman in her forties or fifties with Graves' hyperthyroidism. In DNA form, the CDR3 reads TGTGCCAGCAGTATAGGGCAGGGGTATCAGCCCCAGCATTTT. Residues: CASSIGQGYQPQHF.